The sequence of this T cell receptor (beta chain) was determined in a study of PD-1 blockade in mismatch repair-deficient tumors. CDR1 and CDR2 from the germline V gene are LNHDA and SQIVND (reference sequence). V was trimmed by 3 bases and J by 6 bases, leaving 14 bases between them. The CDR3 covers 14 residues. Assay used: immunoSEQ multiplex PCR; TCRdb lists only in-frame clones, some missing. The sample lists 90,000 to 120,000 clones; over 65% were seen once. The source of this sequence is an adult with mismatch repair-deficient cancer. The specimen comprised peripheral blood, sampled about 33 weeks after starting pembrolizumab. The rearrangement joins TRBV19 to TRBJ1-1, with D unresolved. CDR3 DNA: TGTGCCAGTAGTATTCTTTTGAATGGGGCTGAAGCTTTCTTT. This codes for CASSILLNGAEAFF. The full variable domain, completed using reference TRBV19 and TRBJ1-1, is DGGITQSPKYLFRKEGQNVTLSCEQNLNHDAMYWYRQDPGQGLRLIYYSQIVNDFQKGDIAEGYSVSREKKESFPLTVTSAQKNPTAFYLCASSILLNGAEAFFGQGTRLTVV.